The TCR beta chain under discussion was sequenced for a study of blood T cell repertoires in COVID-19. About the research overall: Some COVID-19 samples were acute and others convalescent; all came from the United States, Italy and Spain. Sources were T cells, B-cell-depleted T cells, or PBMCs; the material itself was cDNA or gDNA.

Measured with immunoSEQ multiplex PCR; TCRdb has only the in-frame clones, and not every one. The sample shows approximately 110,000 clones, approximately 86% of them seen only once. The CDR3 length is 14 residues. Trimming took 5 bases from V and 4 from J, leaving 12 bases between them. Germline loops: CDR1 LGHNT, CDR2 FRNRAP. The material sequenced was peripheral blood. The sequence was obtained from a man aged 35 to 55 with acute or convalescent COVID-19. The chain combines TRBV12-5 with TRBJ2-1; D is unresolved. The CDR3 DNA reads TGTGCTAGTGGTCCCCCCCGAGAGTACAATGAGCAGTTCTTC. As protein: CASGPPREYNEQFF.